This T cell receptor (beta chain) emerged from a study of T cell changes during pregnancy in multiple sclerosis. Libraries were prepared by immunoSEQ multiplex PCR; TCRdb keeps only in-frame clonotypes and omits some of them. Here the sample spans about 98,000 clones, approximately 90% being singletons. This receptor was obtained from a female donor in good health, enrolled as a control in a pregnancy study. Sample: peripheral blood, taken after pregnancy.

The CDR3 DNA sequence: TGTGCCAGCAGCCAGCCGGGGTCTAGCGGCTACGAGCAGTACTTC. Its translation is CASSQPGSSGYEQYF. The gene calls are TRBV5-4 and TRBJ2-7, with 7 bases identical to TRBD2. The germline gives CDR1 SGHNT, CDR2 YYREEE (reference sequence). The junction had 10 bases not matched to a gene; V was cut back by 4 bases and J by 3 bases. The CDR3 extends over 15 amino acids.